These 20 T cell receptor beta chains came from one sample sequenced in a study of blood T cell repertoires in COVID-19. Using immunoSEQ multiplex PCR, the repertoire was profiled, and TCRdb retains in-frame clones only, with some absent. This sample has under 250,000 clones, with 85% to 90% found just once. The sequencing input was peripheral blood. These receptors originate from a man between 50 and 59 years old with COVID-19, enrolled during active disease.

This clone was observed a few times. The CDR3 sequence: CVTGQGYYGYTF. As DNA, the CDR3 is TGTGTCACAGGGCAGGGCTACTATGGCTACACCTTC. The genes are TRBV2 and TRBJ1-2; a weak D match, TRBD1 (6 bases). The germline V gene has CDR1 SNHLY and CDR2 FYNNEI. The CDR3 runs 12 residues.

This rearrangement joins TRBV7-2 to TRBJ2-7, with D tentatively TRBD2 (6 bases). Germline V gene lookup returns CDR1 SGHTA and CDR2 FQGNSA. This CDR3 has 15 residues. Trimming left V 2 bases short and J 4 bases short, with 15 bases between. CDR3 in amino acids: CASSLRGGLSYEQYF. CDR3 coding DNA: TGTGCCAGCAGCTTAAGAGGAGGGCTTAGTTACGAGCAGTACTTC.

The chain has TRBV21-1 and TRBJ2-3; the D call in the table, TRBD2, was not verified against the DNA. TRBV21-1 is designated a pseudogene. The CDR3 totals 16 residues. The CDR3 bases are TGTGCCAGCAGCAGTCGGCTAGCGGGGGACCCAGATACGCAGTATTTT. Its translation is CASSSRLAGDPDTQYF.

V and J are TRBV10-3 and TRBJ2-1; 13 bases are a match to TRBD2. The CDR3 has 15 amino acids. With 2 bases clipped from V and 9 bases from J, the junction kept 4 bases outside the gene matches. Germline V gene data show CDR1 as ENHRY and CDR2 as SYGVKD. For the CDR3, the DNA is TGTGCCATCAGTGAGGGACTAGCGGGAGCAGTTGAGCAGTTCTTC. Amino acids: CAISEGLAGAVEQFF.

This chain connects TRBV9 to TRBJ1-4; maybe TRBD1 (6 bases). The ends were cut back, 3 bases at V and 4 bases at J, with 13 bases in the middle. The CDR3 runs 15 residues. Germline assignment: CDR1 SGDLS and CDR2 YYNGEE. CDR3 coding DNA: TGTGCCAGCAGCGCCCAGGGGAGTAGTAATGAAAAACTGTTTTTT. Translated, it gives CASSAQGSSNEKLFF.

This clone was picked up one time. The rearrangement links TRBV19 to TRBJ2-3, with 7 nucleotides matching TRBD2. CDR1 is LNHDA, CDR2 SQIVND, per germline (reference sequence). V shed 9 bases and J 2 bases; nucleotides not matched to a gene: 14. This CDR3 region has 16 residues. The CDR3 sequence is CASKPWASGSTDTQYF. DNA of the CDR3: TGTGCCAGCAAACCTTGGGCTAGCGGATCCACAGATACGCAGTATTTT.

The rearrangement links TRBV7-8 to TRBJ1-5; D is undetermined. CDR3 length: 13 residues. The V and J ends lost 6 bases and 0 bases respectively, with 6 bases between them. Germline values: CDR1 SGHVS, CDR2 FQNEAQ. The CDR3 DNA reads as TGTGCCAGCAGTCAAAATAGCAATCAGCCCCAGCATTTT. Encoded protein: CASSQNSNQPQHF.

This rearrangement joins TRBV6-4 to TRBJ2-7; 7 bases fit TRBD1. CDR3 size: 13 residues. The junction had 6 bases not matched to a gene; V was cut back by 4 bases and J by 6 bases. CDR1 is MRHNA and CDR2 is SNTAGT in the germline V gene. CDR3 in DNA: TGTGCCAGCAGTGCAACACAGGGGTCCGAGCAGTACTTC. This gives the protein CASSATQGSEQYF.

The gene calls are TRBV7-9 and TRBJ2-7, with TRBD2 as a possible D gene (5 bases). CDR3 length: 14 amino acids. V was shortened by 5 bases and J by 6 bases, with 17 bases between the two germline ends. Germline V gene data show CDR1 as SEHNR and CDR2 as FQNEAQ (reference sequence). The CDR3 here is CASSPSGARGEQYF. The CDR3 DNA reads as TGTGCCAGCAGCCCCTCCGGTGCCCGGGGCGAGCAGTACTTC.

The chain combines TRBV25-1 with TRBJ1-2; possible D gene TRBD1, 6 bases. V was pared by 4 bases and J by 8 bases, with 11 bases between. CDR3 size: 12 residues. Germline V lookup: CDR1 MGHDK, CDR2 SYGVNS. The CDR3 DNA reads as TGTGCCAGCAGTGTTAACAGGGAAGGCTACACCTTC. Translation: CASSVNREGYTF.

Notes on this clone: One junction end does not reproduce the germline sequence, and a read error may be involved. The rearrangement links TRBV24-1 to TRBJ2-7, with D maybe TRBD1 (5 bases). This CDR3 has 12 residues. CDR1 and CDR2 from the germline V gene are KGHDR and SFDVKD. The CDR3 bases are TGTGCCACCAGTGATTTGCAGGGATGGTACCACTTC. Protein: CATSDLQGWYHF.

This clone has a single count. The gene calls are TRBV5-4 and TRBJ2-7; maybe TRBD1 (6 bases). The germline gives CDR1 SGHNT, CDR2 YYREEE (reference sequence). This CDR3 is 14 amino acids long. The V end lost 1 base, the J end lost 3 bases, and 11 bases lay between the germline ends. Here the CDR3 DNA reads TGTGCCAGCAGCTTGCAGGGGTCAGGCTACGAGCAGTACTTC. Translating gives CASSLQGSGYEQYF.

The V and J genes are TRBV28 and TRBJ1-1, with D perhaps TRBD1 (6 bases). The germline V and J ends were trimmed by 5 bases and 4 bases, with 14 bases remaining between them. The germline CDR1 and CDR2 sequences are MDHEN and SYDVKM. The CDR3 is 14 residues long. The CDR3 loop reads CASSQQGESTEAFF. The CDR3 nucleotides are TGTGCCAGCAGTCAACAGGGAGAGAGCACTGAAGCTTTCTTT.

The chain is built from TRBV5-1 and TRBJ2-5; TRBD2 matches at 7 bases. Trimming cost V 3 bases and J 2 bases; bases outside gene matches: 10. Germline V lookup: CDR1 SGHRS, CDR2 YFSETQ. The CDR3 sequence is 16 residues long. The CDR3 coding sequence is TGCGCCAGCAGCTCCACCTTGGGGGGGGAACAAGAGACCCAGTACTTC. Its translation is CASSSTLGGEQETQYF.

This clone was seen a handful of times. The gene calls are TRBV7-2 and TRBJ1-6; 7 bases line up with TRBD1. Germline values: CDR1 SGHTA, CDR2 FQGNSA. The CDR3 covers 14 residues. Trimming took 7 bases from V and 9 from J; bases not matched to a gene: 9. CDR3: CASNPAGGSSPLHF. The CDR3 nucleotides are TGTGCCAGCAATCCGGCAGGGGGTTCTTCACCCCTCCACTTT. The variable domain in full, with the rest retrieved from reference TRBV7-2 and TRBJ1-6, is GAGVSQSPSNKVTEKGKDVELRCDPISGHTALYWYRQSLGQGLEFLIYFQGNSAPDKSGLPSDRFSAERTGGSVSTLTIQRTQQEDSAVYLCASNPAGGSSPLHFGNGTRLTVT.

This chain uses TRBV6-5 with TRBJ1-1; D uncertain. Trimming took 5 bases from V and 2 from J, leaving 12 bases between them. CDR1 is MNHEY and CDR2 is SVGAGI in the germline V gene. This CDR3 spans 14 amino acids. DNA for the CDR3: TGTGCCAGCAGTAGATCAGCGGTTAACACTGAAGCTTTCTTT. The encoded protein is CASSRSAVNTEAFF.

V and J are TRBV20-1 and TRBJ2-5; TRBD1 is a possible D gene (5 bases). Germline assignment: CDR1 DFQATT and CDR2 SNEGSKA (reference sequence). Trimming shortened V by 6 bases and J by 6 bases, and 11 bases separated the two germline ends. The CDR3 is made up of 11 amino acids. CDR3 nucleotides: TGCAGTGCCAAAAAGGGGCAGACCCAGTACTTC. It is translated as CSAKKGQTQYF.

The chain joins TRBV11-2 to TRBJ1-2, with D unclear. Germline V gene lookup returns CDR1 SGHAT and CDR2 FQNNGV. The V end lost 0 bases, the J end lost 8 bases, and 10 bases lay between the germline ends. The CDR3 runs 13 residues. CDR3 sequence reads: CASSLDLPVGYTF. The CDR3 DNA reads as TGTGCCAGCAGCTTAGACCTCCCGGTGGGCTACACCTTC.

The chain is built from TRBV19 and TRBJ2-6; 9 bases map to TRBD1. The CDR3 runs to 18 residues. In germline, CDR1 is LNHDA, CDR2 SQIVND (reference sequence). Losses at the gene ends were 7 bases for V and 0 bases for J; bases not matched to a gene: 10. The CDR3 spells CASTVKRGQGSGANVLTF. CDR3 nucleotide sequence: TGTGCCAGTACCGTCAAAAGGGGACAGGGCTCTGGGGCCAACGTCCTGACTTTC.

This sequence joins TRBV6-1 and TRBJ2-7; D uncertain. V dropped 1 base and J dropped 2 bases, with 3 bases sitting between them. Germline V gives CDR1 MNHNS, CDR2 SASEGT. CDR3 size: 12 residues. The CDR3 loop reads CASSEVAYEQYF. CDR3 DNA: TGTGCCAGCAGTGAAGTAGCCTACGAGCAGTACTTC.